This TCR beta chain was found in a study of cytomegalovirus exposure and HLA in healthy donors. The study, taken as a whole, reports: There were some public TCRs occurring in many donors, but most TCR sequences were rare. Researchers reportedly found TCR beta sequences accurately predicted most subjects' HLA-A and HLA-B alleles. In vitro data verified a few CMV-associated chains as specific for CMV antigens. A few V segments could not be told apart, such as TRBV6-2 and TRBV6-3, and were left out.

This CDR3 contains 14 residues. V was clipped by 4 bases and J by 7 bases, with 14 bases between them. Germline assignment: CDR1 SGHDT and CDR2 YYEEEE. The PCR used 60 Vbeta and 13 Jbeta primers. Assay used: immunoSEQ multiplex PCR; TCRdb lists only in-frame clones, some missing. The sample lists 200,000 to 250,000 clones; about 85% were seen once. This clone was picked up one time. The target antigen is unknown. The sequencing sample was made of PBMCs. V is TRBV5-6 and J is TRBJ2-2; D ambiguous. The TCR originated in a girl aged 2 to 10 in good health and CMV-seronegative. The CDR3 sequence is CASSPSLRGGELFF. The CDR3 nucleotides are TGTGCCAGCAGCCCCAGTTTAAGAGGCGGGGAGCTGTTTTTT. Filled out from reference TRBV5-6 and TRBJ2-2, the complete variable domain reads DAGVTQSPTHLIKTRGQQVTLRCSPKSGHDTVSWYQQALGQGPQFIFQYYEEEERQRGNFPDRFSGHQFPNYSSELNVNALLLGDSALYLCASSPSLRGGELFFGEGSRLTVL.